The 2 T cell receptor beta chains below come from one sample, sequenced in a study of T cell repertoires in cytomegalovirus infection. In TCRdb, the reads were re-called with MiXCR into one record per CDR3 protein. The sample has approximately 500,000 distinct CDR3 sequences; about 15% are singletons. Sequenced sample: CD8+ T cells from PBMCs. These receptor sequences come from a human donor in good health (CMV status not recorded). Some clones in this sample may be carry-over from other donors' samples.

This clonotype occurred a few times. The rearrangement joins TRBV5-6 to TRBJ2-1, with D possibly TRBD1 on 6 matching bases. The germline V gene encodes CDR1 SGHDT and CDR2 YYEEEE. The CDR3 loop spans 14 amino acids. The V gene lost 7 bases and the J gene lost 0 bases, with 11 bases spanning the gap. CDR3: CASYGQPSYNEQFF. DNA for the CDR3: TGTGCCAGCTATGGACAGCCCTCCTACAATGAGCAGTTCTTC. Drawing the rest from reference TRBV5-6 and TRBJ2-1, the complete variable domain is DAGVTQSPTHLIKTRGQQVTLRCSPKSGHDTVSWYQQALGQGPQFIFQYYEEEERQRGNFPDRFSGHQFPNYSSELNVNALLLGDSALYLCASYGQPSYNEQFFGPGTRLTVL.

This clonotype has ten or more counts. The chain recombines TRBV27 with TRBJ2-7; D is unclear. This CDR3 is built from 13 residues. Trimming pared 5 bases from V and 3 bases from J, leaving 11 bases between. Per germline, CDR1 MNHEY and CDR2 SMNVEV (reference sequence). The CDR3 loop reads CASSPGRSYEQYF. DNA of the CDR3: TGTGCCAGCAGTCCTGGACGGAGCTACGAGCAGTACTTC.